The rows below give T cell receptor beta chains drawn from one sample of a study of response to subunit inactivated influenza vaccine. TCRdb passed the RT-PCR reads through MiXCR, listing each CDR3 protein once. The sample lists 450,000 to 550,000 distinct CDR3 sequences, roughly 27% occurring once. The specimen comprised CD4+ T cells sorted from PBMCs, sampled 5 days after vaccination. The origin of the receptors is a man over 45 who received an inactivated influenza vaccine. The CDR3 runs from the conserved cysteine through the conserved F or W. D genes are given only for firm matches. A row's size may be missing; if present it is once, few, many or a size class.

NA	NA	TRBV12-3/TRBV12-4	TRBJ2-2	TGTGCCAGCAGTCGAACAGGATCCGCCGGGGAGCTGTTTTTT	CASSRTGSAGELFF
NA	few	TRBV6-2/TRBV6-3	TRBJ2-5	TGTGCCAGCAGTGACCACGAGGTTTTCGTAGAGACCCAGTACTTC	CASSDHEVFVETQYF
NA	NA	TRBV28	TRBJ2-3	TGTGCCAGCAGTTTATCCGGAGTAGCAGATACGCAGTATTTT	CASSLSGVADTQYF
TRBD2	few	TRBV5-5	TRBJ2-7	TGTGCCAGCAATAGCGGGAGTGGCTACGAGCAGTACTTC	CASNSGSGYEQYF
TRBD1	NA	TRBV7-6	TRBJ2-5	TGTGCCAGCAGCTTAGCGAGGGGTACAGGGGTAGAGACCCAGTACTTC	CASSLARGTGVETQYF
NA	NA	TRBV7-9	TRBJ2-3	TGTGCCAGCAGCAAGACTAGTTTGACAGATACGCAGTATTTT	CASSKTSLTDTQYF
NA	few	TRBV20-1	TRBJ1-5	TGCAGTGCTAGAGATCAACCGCGGCAGCCCCAGCATTTT	CSARDQPRQPQHF
NA	NA	TRBV7-6	TRBJ2-3	TGTGCCAGCAGCTTTGAGGAGGGGGCAGATACGCAGTATTTT	CASSFEEGADTQYF
NA	NA	TRBV11-2	TRBJ2-1	TGTGCCAGCAGCAGCCTTGCGGGGGCCTTCCCCAATGAGCAGTTCTTC	CASSSLAGAFPNEQFF
TRBD1	NA	TRBV24-1	TRBJ1-2	TGTGCCACCAAAGGACCGGGACAGGGGGTTGGCTACACCTTC	CATKGPGQGVGYTF
NA	few	TRBV5-1	TRBJ1-4	TGCGCCAGCAGCTTTGGGTCACGGGAAAAACTGTTTTTT	CASSFGSREKLFF
TRBD1	few	TRBV29-1	TRBJ1-5	TGCAGCGTCAGGGGGCGCGACGGGCCCCAGCATTTT	CSVRGRDGPQHF
TRBD1	few	TRBV28	TRBJ2-1	TGTGCCAGCACCCCCTCCGGACAGGGTTATGGCCATGAGCAGTTCTTC	CASTPSGQGYGHEQFF
NA	few	TRBV6-5	TRBJ2-1	TGTGCCAGCAGTTTAGCGGAAATAAGGTACAATGAGCAGTTCTTC	CASSLAEIRYNEQFF
NA	NA	TRBV20-1	TRBJ2-7	TGCAGTGCTAATAGACGTACTCAGTACTTC	CSANRRTQYF
TRBD1	NA	TRBV20-1	TRBJ1-6	TGCAGTGCTAGAGGGGACAGGGTAAATTCACCCCTCCACTTT	CSARGDRVNSPLHF
NA	NA	TRBV7-2	TRBJ2-2	TGTGCCAGCAGCTTTTTGGGTTCGAACACCGGGGAGCTGTTTTTT	CASSFLGSNTGELFF
TRBD1	NA	TRBV5-1	TRBJ1-2	TGCGCCAGCAGCCCAGGGGGGTTAAACTATGGCTACACCTTC	CASSPGGLNYGYTF
TRBD1	many	TRBV12-3/TRBV12-4	TRBJ1-1	TGTGCCAGCAGTGGACAGGGACTGAACACTGAAGCTTTCTTT	CASSGQGLNTEAFF
NA	NA	TRBV5-1	TRBJ2-5	TGCGCCAGCAGTGATATACAAGGCTCACAAGAGACCCAGTACTTC	CASSDIQGSQETQYF
NA	NA	TRBV6-2/TRBV6-3	TRBJ2-3	TGTGCCAGCCGGGACTTTCCAGATACGCAGTATTTT	CASRDFPDTQYF
NA	NA	TRBV5-5	TRBJ2-2	TGTGCCAGCAGCTTAAAGGGGGACACCGGGGAGCTGTTTTTT	CASSLKGDTGELFF
NA	many	TRBV12-3/TRBV12-4	TRBJ1-2	TGTGCCAGCAATCCTCCAGACCGAGATAACGGCTATGGCTACACCTTC	CASNPPDRDNGYGYTF
TRBD2	few	TRBV4-1	TRBJ2-2	TGCGCCAGCAGCCAGGGACTAGCGGGAGGGCCTAGCACCGGGGAGCTGTTTTTT	CASSQGLAGGPSTGELFF
NA	NA	TRBV6-1	TRBJ1-3	TGTGCCAGCAGGCAACGAGGGGCCTCTGGAAACACCATATATTTT	CASRQRGASGNTIYF
NA	few	TRBV7-2	TRBJ2-7	TGTGCCAGCAGCTTGACATTGGACTACGAGCAGTACTTC	CASSLTLDYEQYF
TRBD2	few	TRBV19	TRBJ2-2	TGTGCCAGTAGTACCGAGCGGGAGTATTGGACCGGGGAGCTGTTTTTT	CASSTEREYWTGELFF
NA	NA	TRBV12-3/TRBV12-4	TRBJ2-7	TGTGCCAGCAGTCTAGGGGAGGAGTACTACGAGCAGTACTTC	CASSLGEEYYEQYF
NA	few	TRBV6-2/TRBV6-3	TRBJ2-3	TGTGCCAGCACTTACCGGGGTGATACGCAGTATTTT	CASTYRGDTQYF
NA	NA	TRBV9	TRBJ2-3	TGTGCCAGCAGCGTAGAACAGGGTGATACGCAGTATTTT	CASSVEQGDTQYF
TRBD1	NA	TRBV12-3/TRBV12-4	TRBJ1-1	TGTGCCAGCAGGCCGGGACAGGTCTTCGGTGAAGCTTTCTTT	CASRPGQVFGEAFF
NA	few	TRBV7-2	TRBJ2-2	TGTGCCAGCAGCCCCTCTAGCGCGAACACCGGGGAGCTGTTTTTT	CASSPSSANTGELFF